The next 13 T cell receptor beta chains were all read from a single sample in a study of shared clonotypes between healthy human individuals. Some clones are missing from TCRdb's copy, which holds only in-frame ones; the method was immunoSEQ multiplex PCR. The sample has more than 1 million clones; 75% to 80% are singletons. The sample comprised memory CD4+ T cells from PBMCs. Subset noted: CD45RA-negative fraction. Source of these receptors: a man aged 18 to 30 in good health. Some clones in this sample may be carry-over from other donors' samples.

This clone occurred many times. The chain has TRBV7-2 and TRBJ2-2; D ambiguous. This CDR3 region has 14 residues. Germline V CDR1 and CDR2: SGHTA, FQGNSA. Trimming left V 5 bases short and J 7 bases short, with 14 bases between. The CDR3 nucleotides read TGTGCCAGCAGCGCCGAGTCGGGTCGCGGGGAGCTGTTTTTT. Amino acids: CASSAESGRGELFF. The complete variable domain, with remaining parts taken from reference TRBV7-2 and TRBJ2-2, reads GAGVSQSPSNKVTEKGKDVELRCDPISGHTALYWYRQSLGQGLEFLIYFQGNSAPDKSGLPSDRFSAERTGGSVSTLTIQRTQQEDSAVYLCASSAESGRGELFFGEGSRLTVL.

The chain combines TRBV4-3 with TRBJ2-5; D uncertain. V lost 4 bases, J lost 0 bases, and 12 bases lay in between. CDR1 and CDR2 from the germline V gene are LGHNA and YSLEER. This CDR3 is 15 amino acids long. CDR3 amino acids: CASSRGLGYQETQYF. The DNA for the CDR3 is TGCGCCAGCAGCCGCGGTCTAGGGTACCAAGAGACCCAGTACTTC.

The chain recombines TRBV2 with TRBJ2-1; TRBD2 aligns across 12 bases. V was pared by 4 bases and J by 7 bases, with 2 bases of the junction left unmatched. The germline gives CDR1 SNHLY, CDR2 FYNNEI. This CDR3 has 14 amino acids. The CDR3 here is CASSASGRANEQFF. The CDR3 bases are TGTGCCAGCAGTGCTAGCGGGAGGGCAAATGAGCAGTTCTTC. The whole variable domain, remainder taken from reference TRBV2 and TRBJ2-1, is EPEVTQTPSHQVTQMGQEVILRCVPISNHLYFYWYRQILGQKVEFLVSFYNNEISEKSEIFDDQFSVERPDGSNFTLKIRSTKLEDSAMYFCASSASGRANEQFFGPGTRLTVL.

The chain has TRBV30 and TRBJ2-3; 9 bases fit TRBD2. Trimming cost V 2 bases and J 5 bases; bases outside gene matches: 8. In germline, CDR1 is GTSNPN, CDR2 SVGIG (reference sequence). This CDR3 spans 15 amino acids. Here the CDR3 reads CAWSISSGNRDTQYF. CDR3 DNA sequence: TGTGCCTGGAGTATATCTAGCGGGAATAGAGATACGCAGTATTTT.

The genes are TRBV9 and TRBJ1-2, with 11 positions matching TRBD1. Germline CDR1 reads SGDLS; CDR2 reads YYNGEE. V lost 2 bases, J lost 5 bases, and 5 bases stayed unmatched. CDR3 size: 15 residues. In nucleotides, the CDR3 is TGTGCCAGCAGCGTTGGGACAGGGGGACTTTATGGCTACACCTTC. Residues: CASSVGTGGLYGYTF.

The rearrangement joins TRBV27 to TRBJ2-1; 10 bases map to TRBD2. V gave up 5 bases and J gave up 8 bases; unmatched junction bases: 12. The CDR3 sequence is 16 residues long. The germline V gene encodes CDR1 MNHEY and CDR2 SMNVEV (reference sequence). CDR3 coding DNA: TGTGCCAGCAGTCTAGTATCTAGCGGGAGTCTCTATGAGCAGTTCTTC. Translated, it gives CASSLVSSGSLYEQFF.

The chain recombines TRBV10-3 with TRBJ1-4; 7 positions match TRBD1. Germline trimming cut 4 bases from V and 3 bases from J; bases unmatched to any gene: 8. In germline, CDR1 is ENHRY, CDR2 SYGVKD. This CDR3 spans 16 amino acids. The CDR3 is CAISGTPGQPNEKLFF. CDR3 in DNA: TGTGCCATCAGTGGAACACCGGGACAGCCTAATGAAAAACTGTTTTTT.

The genes are TRBV5-4 and TRBJ2-7, with 9 bases aligning to TRBD2. CDR1 is SGHNT and CDR2 is YYREEE in the germline V gene (reference sequence). The CDR3 length is 14 residues. The ends lost 4 bases at V and 5 bases at J; junction bases unmatched: 7. The CDR3 nucleotides are TGTGCCAGCAGCGCGGGCGGGAGGGCGGACGAGCAGTACTTC. Translating it yields CASSAGGRADEQYF.

The rearrangement uses TRBV6-1 and TRBJ1-4; D unclear. The V gene lost 1 base and the J gene lost 4 bases, with 10 bases spanning the gap. CDR1 is MNHNS and CDR2 is SASEGT in the germline V gene. CDR3 length: 15 residues. The CDR3 reads CASSEEGGLNEKLFF. The CDR3 nucleotides are TGTGCCAGCAGTGAAGAGGGAGGGCTTAATGAAAAACTGTTTTTT.

About this clone itself: Other DNA sequences in the sample encode the same CDR3. The V and J genes are TRBV5-1 and TRBJ2-7; TRBD2 matches at 13 bases. The length of the CDR3 is 16 residues. Germline CDR1 reads SGHRS; CDR2 reads YFSETQ. Losses at the gene ends were 1 base for V and 5 bases for J; bases not matched to a gene: 6. CDR3 amino acids: CASSLTLAGGPNEQYF. The CDR3 DNA follows: TGCGCCAGCAGCTTGACACTAGCGGGAGGGCCAAACGAGCAGTACTTC.

The V gene is TRBV6-6, the J gene TRBJ1-5; perhaps TRBD1 as D (5 bases). V lost 6 bases and J 11 bases, leaving 23 bases between the germline ends. The germline V gene has CDR1 MNHNY and CDR2 SVGAGI (reference sequence). This CDR3 is built from 15 residues. The CDR3 DNA reads TGTGCCAGCAGCACCAGGGTCGGAGGGAGTGCAGCCCAGCATTTT. As protein: CASSTRVGGSAAQHF.

This sequence joins TRBV7-2 and TRBJ1-1; D might be TRBD1 (5 bases). The CDR3 extends over 15 amino acids. With 5 bases removed from V and 5 bases from J, the gap between germline ends came to 18 bases. Germline values: CDR1 SGHTA, CDR2 FQGNSA. Here the CDR3 reads CASSPSWGGMTEAFF. CDR3 nucleotides: TGTGCCAGCAGCCCATCCTGGGGGGGAATGACTGAAGCTTTCTTT. Together with reference TRBV7-2 and TRBJ1-1, the CDR3 gives the full variable domain: GAGVSQSPSNKVTEKGKDVELRCDPISGHTALYWYRQSLGQGLEFLIYFQGNSAPDKSGLPSDRFSAERTGGSVSTLTIQRTQQEDSAVYLCASSPSWGGMTEAFFGQGTRLTVV.

The rearrangement links TRBV28 to TRBJ1-1, with 7 bases lining up with TRBD1. CDR3 length: 15 amino acids. The V and J ends lost 4 bases and 5 bases, in that order; junction bases with no gene match: 10. Germline assignment: CDR1 MDHEN and CDR2 SYDVKM. CDR3 region: CASSSRDRAGTEAFF. As DNA, the CDR3 is TGTGCCAGCAGTTCTAGAGACAGGGCGGGAACTGAAGCTTTCTTT.